The clone carrying this T cell receptor (beta chain) was detected a few times. This sample was included in a study of PD-1 blockade in classical Hodgkin lymphoma. Measured with immunoSEQ multiplex PCR; TCRdb has only the in-frame clones, and not every one. The sample lists 14,000 or so clones, about 80% occurring once. In every patient, relapse followed autologous stem cell transplantation, while exposure to brentuximab vedotin differed. Sequencing was performed on peripheral blood mononuclear cells (PBMCs), taken at baseline. The sequence derives from a human donor with classical Hodgkin lymphoma.

CDR3 sequence reads: CASSPSSGGLYNEQFF. CDR3 DNA sequence: TGTGCCAGCAGTCCCTCTAGCGGGGGGCTCTACAATGAGCAGTTCTTC. J is TRBJ2-1 and V is TRBV27; 11 positions match TRBD2. The CDR3 is 16 amino acids. CDR1 and CDR2 from the germline V gene are MNHEY and SMNVEV (reference sequence). The junction had 6 bases not matched to a gene; V was cut back by 5 bases and J by 3 bases.